Described below is a single TCR beta chain sequence and its context. Its antigen is undetermined. The data belong to a study of T-cell reconstitution after alpha-beta-depleted transplantation in children. Unique molecular identifiers featured in how the TCRbeta library was prepared. TCRdb called the PCR reads again in MiXCR, with one record for every CDR3 protein. The sample records roughly 420,000 distinct CDR3 sequences, 15% to 20% being singletons. Regarding the study as a whole: Fresh T-cell production supplied most of the T-cell counts and diversity seen one year after transplant. Surviving thymic progenitors and recipient T cells were the source of high TCRbeta diversity at day 60 in some patients. There were reportedly several hundred expanded graft clones from which alpha-beta T cells came about two months after transplant.

Germline V gene lookup returns CDR1 LGHNA and CDR2 YNFKEQ. V dropped 0 bases and J dropped 2 bases, with 14 bases sitting between them. This CDR3 has 16 residues. The rearrangement uses TRBV4-2 and TRBJ2-7, with D tentatively TRBD1 or TRBD2 (6 bases each). Sequencing was performed on PBMCs, mostly from graft donor cells, taken 360 days after TCRalphabeta/CD19-depleted stem cell transplant. This clonotype was obtained from a boy under two years old who had a stem cell transplant for Wiskott-Aldrich syndrome, so the T cells may come from the graft donor. DNA for the CDR3: TGTGCCAGCAGCCAAGATCATCGGGGGCCTACCTACGAGCAGTACTTC. Translated: CASSQDHRGPTYEQYF.